This T cell receptor (beta chain) was sequenced for a study of response to subunit inactivated influenza vaccine. Whole-study results and caveats: The authors offered the suggestion that each seasonal influenza vaccination recruits few new T cells.

TCRdb called the RT-PCR reads again in MiXCR, with one record for every CDR3 protein. This table holds about 150,000 distinct CDR3 sequences, roughly 10% found once. This clonotype was detected only a few times. Its specificity is unknown. This TCR was sampled from a man between 50 and 70 years old who received an inactivated influenza vaccine. Here the sequenced sample was CD8+ T cells sorted from PBMCs, taken roughly 24 months after vaccination.

This CDR3 is CSARDLRTSGRHEQYF. The CDR3 DNA reads TGCAGTGCTAGAGATCTCCGGACTAGCGGGAGGCACGAGCAGTACTTC. The chain carries TRBV20-1 and TRBJ2-7; 14 bases match TRBD2. After removal of 0 bases from V and 5 bases from J, the junction contained 6 bases not matched to a gene. Germline loops: CDR1 DFQATT, CDR2 SNEGSKA (reference sequence). The CDR3 loop spans 16 amino acids.